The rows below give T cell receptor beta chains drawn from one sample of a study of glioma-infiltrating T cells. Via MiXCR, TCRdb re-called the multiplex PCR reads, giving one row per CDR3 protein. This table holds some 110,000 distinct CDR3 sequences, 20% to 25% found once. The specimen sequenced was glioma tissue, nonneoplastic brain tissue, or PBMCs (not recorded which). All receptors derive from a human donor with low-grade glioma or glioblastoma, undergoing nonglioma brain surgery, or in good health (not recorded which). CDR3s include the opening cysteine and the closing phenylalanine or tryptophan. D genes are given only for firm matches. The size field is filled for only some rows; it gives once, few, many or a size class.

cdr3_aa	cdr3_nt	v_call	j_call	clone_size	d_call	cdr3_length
CASSNHTGSSGNTIYF	TGTGCCAGCAGCAACCATACAGGGAGCTCTGGAAACACCATATATTTT	TRBV27	TRBJ1-3	many	.	16
CASTMGPYEQYF	TGTGCCAGTACGATGGGTCCCTACGAGCAGTACTTC	TRBV2	TRBJ2-7	.	.	12
CASSWTSGYTYGQYF	TGTGCCAGCAGTTGGACTAGCGGATATACCTACGGGCAGTACTTC	TRBV12-3/TRBV12-4	TRBJ2-7	few	TRBD2	15
CASSVLQGSEAFF	TGTGCCAGCAGCGTACTACAGGGTTCTGAAGCTTTCTTT	TRBV28	TRBJ1-1	many	.	13
CATSDPGQANYHSYEQYF	TGTGCCACCAGTGACCCAGGACAGGCGAACTATCACTCCTACGAGCAGTACTTC	TRBV24-1	TRBJ2-7	many	TRBD1	18
CASSGRSQYF	TGTGCCAGCAGCGGCCGGTCACAGTACTTC	TRBV12-3/TRBV12-4	TRBJ2-4	many	.	10
CASSLMDSPLHF	TGTGCCAGCTCATTGATGGATTCACCCCTCCACTTT	TRBV18	TRBJ1-6	many	.	12
CASSLGQAIDTQYF	TGCGCCAGCAGCTTGGGACAGGCGATAGATACGCAGTATTTT	TRBV5-1	TRBJ2-3	many	.	14
CASSTDRLSTDTQYF	TGTGCCAGCTCAACGGACAGGCTTAGCACAGATACGCAGTATTTT	TRBV18	TRBJ2-3	many	TRBD1	15
CASSRTGGGTDTQYF	TGTGCCAGCAGTCGGACAGGGGGGGGCACAGATACGCAGTATTTT	TRBV2	TRBJ2-3	many	TRBD1	15
CASSSPTTQETQYF	TGTGCCAGCAGTTCCCCGACTACACAAGAGACCCAGTACTTC	TRBV6-1	TRBJ2-5	many	.	14
CASTLGGGSGETQYF	TGTGCCAGCACCCTGGGGGGGGGGTCCGGGGAGACCCAGTACTTC	TRBV7-2	TRBJ2-5	many	TRBD2	15
CASSPVTGNEQFF	TGTGCCAGCAGTCCAGTGACAGGCAATGAGCAGTTCTTC	TRBV11-2	TRBJ2-1	.	.	13
CASRMGQVIGTQYF	TGTGCCAGCAGGATGGGACAGGTGATAGGGACCCAGTACTTC	TRBV27	TRBJ2-5	medium-sized	TRBD1	14
CASSQGAADTDTQYF	TGTGCCAGCTCACAAGGTGCAGCGGACACAGATACGCAGTATTTT	TRBV18	TRBJ2-3	many	.	15
CASRRTGGNQPQHF	TGTGCCAGCAGGCGAACAGGGGGCAATCAGCCCCAGCATTTT	TRBV12-3/TRBV12-4	TRBJ1-5	many	TRBD1	14
CAISELPTIPETQYF	TGTGCCATCAGTGAGCTACCGACGATACCAGAGACCCAGTACTTC	TRBV10-3	TRBJ2-5	many	.	15
CASSQDKLAGMETQYF	TGCGCCAGCAGCCAAGATAAACTAGCGGGAATGGAGACCCAGTACTTC	TRBV4-3	TRBJ2-5	.	TRBD2	16
CATRDRGYEQYF	TGTGCCACCAGGGACAGGGGTTACGAGCAGTACTTC	TRBV10-3	TRBJ2-7	.	TRBD1	12
CASSSDLAGEGNEQFF	TGTGCCAGCAGCTCGGATTTGGCAGGGGAGGGCAATGAGCAGTTCTTC	TRBV5-4	TRBJ2-1	.	.	16
CSVAWETQYF	TGCAGCGTTGCATGGGAGACCCAGTACTTC	TRBV29-1	TRBJ2-5	few	.	10
CAGRVKRPLGNYGYTF	TGTGCCGGGAGGGTTAAGAGGCCCTTGGGCAACTATGGCTACACCTTC	TRBV30	TRBJ1-2	few	.	16